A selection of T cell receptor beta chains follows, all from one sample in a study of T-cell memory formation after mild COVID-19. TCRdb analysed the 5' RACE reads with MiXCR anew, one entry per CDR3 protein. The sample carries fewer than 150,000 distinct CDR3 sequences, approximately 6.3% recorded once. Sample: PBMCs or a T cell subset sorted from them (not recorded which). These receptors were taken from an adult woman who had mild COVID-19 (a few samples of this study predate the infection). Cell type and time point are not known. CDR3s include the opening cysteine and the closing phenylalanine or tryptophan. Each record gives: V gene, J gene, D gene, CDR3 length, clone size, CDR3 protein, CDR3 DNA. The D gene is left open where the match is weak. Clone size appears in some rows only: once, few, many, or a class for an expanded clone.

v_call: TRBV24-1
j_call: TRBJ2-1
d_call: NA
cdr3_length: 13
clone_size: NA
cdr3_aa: CVSQGGYYNEQFF
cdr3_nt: TGTGTATCGCAGGGCGGTTACTACAATGAGCAGTTCTTC

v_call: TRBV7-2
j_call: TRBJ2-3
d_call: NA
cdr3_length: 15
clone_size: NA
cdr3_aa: CASSLDGSSLNTQYF
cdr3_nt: TGTGCCAGCAGCTTAGATGGTAGCAGCTTGAATACGCAGTATTTT

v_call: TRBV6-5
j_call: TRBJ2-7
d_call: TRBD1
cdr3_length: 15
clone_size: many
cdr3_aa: CASSYVQGAAYEQYF
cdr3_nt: TGTGCCAGCAGTTACGTGCAGGGGGCCGCCTACGAGCAGTACTTC

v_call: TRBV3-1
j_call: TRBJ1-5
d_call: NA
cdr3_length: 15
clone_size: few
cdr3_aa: CASSGSGSSNQPQHF
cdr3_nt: TGTGCCAGCAGCGGGTCAGGGAGTAGCAATCAGCCCCAGCATTTT

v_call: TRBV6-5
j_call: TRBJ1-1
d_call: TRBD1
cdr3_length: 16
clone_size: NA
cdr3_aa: CASSSAQGNLVAEAFF
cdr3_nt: TGTGCCAGCAGCTCCGCACAGGGGAATTTGGTCGCTGAAGCTTTCTTT

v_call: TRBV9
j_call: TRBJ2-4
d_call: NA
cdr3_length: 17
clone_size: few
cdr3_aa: CASSVAPDSLAKNIQYF
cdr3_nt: TGTGCCAGCAGCGTAGCCCCGGACAGCCTAGCCAAAAACATTCAGTACTTC

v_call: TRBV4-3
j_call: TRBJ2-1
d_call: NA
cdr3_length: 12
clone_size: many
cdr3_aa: CASSRRTDWLIF
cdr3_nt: TGCGCCAGCAGCCGCCGAACGGACTGGCTGATCTTC

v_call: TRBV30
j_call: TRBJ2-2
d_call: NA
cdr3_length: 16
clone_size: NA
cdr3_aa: CASPGAGRVRTGELFF
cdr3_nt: TGTGCCTCCCCGGGGGCCGGTAGGGTGAGGACCGGGGAGCTGTTTTTT

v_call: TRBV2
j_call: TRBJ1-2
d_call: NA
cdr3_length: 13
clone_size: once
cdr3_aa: CASSASMEVGYTF
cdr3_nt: TGTGCCAGCAGCGCCTCCATGGAGGTTGGCTACACCTTC

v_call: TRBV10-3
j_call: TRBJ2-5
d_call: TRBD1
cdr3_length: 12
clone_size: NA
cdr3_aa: CAKKGASETQYF
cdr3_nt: TGTGCCAAAAAGGGGGCTAGCGAGACCCAGTACTTC

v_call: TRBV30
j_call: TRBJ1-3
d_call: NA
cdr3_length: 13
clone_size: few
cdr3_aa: CAWSGGLRYTIYF
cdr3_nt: TGTGCCTGGAGTGGGGGCCTCCGGTACACCATATATTTT

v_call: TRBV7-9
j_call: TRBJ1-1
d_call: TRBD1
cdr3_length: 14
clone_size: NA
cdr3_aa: CASSLATGGTEAFF
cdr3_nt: TGTGCCAGCAGCTTAGCGACAGGGGGCACTGAAGCTTTCTTT

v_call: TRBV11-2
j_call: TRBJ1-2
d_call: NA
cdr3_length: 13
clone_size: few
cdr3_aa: CASSLDRYYGYTF
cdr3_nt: TGTGCCAGCAGCTTAGACCGATACTATGGCTACACCTTC

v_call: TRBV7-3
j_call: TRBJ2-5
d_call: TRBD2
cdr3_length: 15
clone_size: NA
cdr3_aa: CASSARAGGQETQYF
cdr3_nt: TGTGCCAGCAGCGCTAGAGCGGGAGGGCAAGAGACCCAGTACTTC

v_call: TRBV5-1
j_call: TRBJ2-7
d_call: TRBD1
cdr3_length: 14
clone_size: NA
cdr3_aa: CASSPGQGAGEQYF
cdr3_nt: TGCGCCAGCAGCCCGGGACAGGGGGCAGGGGAGCAGTACTTC

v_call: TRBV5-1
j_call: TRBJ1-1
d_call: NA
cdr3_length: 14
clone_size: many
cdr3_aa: CASSIHTGFTEAFF
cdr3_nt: TGCGCCAGCAGCATCCACACAGGGTTCACTGAAGCTTTCTTT

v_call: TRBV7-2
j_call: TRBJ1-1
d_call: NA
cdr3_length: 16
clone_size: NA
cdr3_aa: CASSLLGARGNTEAFF
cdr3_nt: TGTGCCAGCAGCTTACTAGGGGCCAGGGGAAACACTGAAGCTTTCTTT

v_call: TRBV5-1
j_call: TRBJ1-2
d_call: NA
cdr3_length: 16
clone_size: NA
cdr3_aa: CASSLSGTPDEYGYTF
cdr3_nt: TGCGCCAGCAGCTTATCCGGGACACCTGATGAGTATGGCTACACCTTC

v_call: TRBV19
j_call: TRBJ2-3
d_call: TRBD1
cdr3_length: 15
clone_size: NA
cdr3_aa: CASSPGQGLTDTQYF
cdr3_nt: TGTGCCAGTAGTCCGGGACAGGGATTAACAGATACGCAGTATTTT

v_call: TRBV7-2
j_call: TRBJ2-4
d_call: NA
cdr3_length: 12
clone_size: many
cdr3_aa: CASSFGTNIQYF
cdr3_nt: TGTGCCAGCAGCTTCGGGACAAACATTCAGTACTTC

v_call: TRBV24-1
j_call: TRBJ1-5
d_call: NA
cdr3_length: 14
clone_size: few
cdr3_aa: CATSVGDKSQPQHF
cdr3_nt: TGTGCCACCAGTGTTGGGGACAAAAGTCAGCCCCAGCATTTT

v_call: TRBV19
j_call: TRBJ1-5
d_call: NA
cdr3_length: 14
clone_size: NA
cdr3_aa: CASSKQVGNQPQHF
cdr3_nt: TGTGCCAGTAGTAAACAGGTAGGGAATCAGCCCCAGCATTTT

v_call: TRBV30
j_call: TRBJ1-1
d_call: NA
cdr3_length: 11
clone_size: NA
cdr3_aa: CACEGYREAFF
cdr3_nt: TGTGCCTGTGAGGGATACCGAGAGGCTTTCTTT

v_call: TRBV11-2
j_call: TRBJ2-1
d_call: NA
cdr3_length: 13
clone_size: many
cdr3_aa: CASSFHAVNEQFF
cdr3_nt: TGTGCCAGCAGCTTTCACGCCGTGAATGAGCAGTTCTTC

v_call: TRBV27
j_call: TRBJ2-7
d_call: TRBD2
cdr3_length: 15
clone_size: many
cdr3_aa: CASSLGRGRYYEQYF
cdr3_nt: TGTGCCAGCAGTTTAGGGAGGGGCAGATACTACGAGCAGTACTTC

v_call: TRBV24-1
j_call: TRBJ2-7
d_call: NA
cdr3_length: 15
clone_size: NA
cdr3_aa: CATSDEGAARYEQYF
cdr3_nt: TGTGCCACCAGTGACGAGGGAGCTGCACGTTACGAGCAGTACTTC

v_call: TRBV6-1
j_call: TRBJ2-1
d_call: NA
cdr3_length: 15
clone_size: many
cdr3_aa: CATTLGAASYNEQFF
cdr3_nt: TGTGCCACCACCCTGGGGGCGGCGTCCTACAATGAGCAGTTCTTC

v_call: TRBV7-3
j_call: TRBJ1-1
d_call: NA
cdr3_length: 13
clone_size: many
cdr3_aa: CASSSGQNTEAFF
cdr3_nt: TGTGCCAGCAGCTCCGGACAGAACACTGAAGCTTTCTTT

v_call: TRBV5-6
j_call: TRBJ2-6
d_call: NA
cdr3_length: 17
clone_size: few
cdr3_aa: CASSLGTAVGWANVLTF
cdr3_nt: TGTGCCAGCAGCTTGGGGACGGCCGTGGGCTGGGCCAACGTCCTGACTTTC

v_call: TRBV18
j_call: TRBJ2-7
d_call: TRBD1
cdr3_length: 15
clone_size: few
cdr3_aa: CASSPLGTGAYEQYF
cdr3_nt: TGTGCCAGCTCGCCCCTCGGGACAGGGGCGTACGAGCAGTACTTC

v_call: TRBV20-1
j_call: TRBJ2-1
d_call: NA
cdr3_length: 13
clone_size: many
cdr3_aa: CSAPWGVSNEQFF
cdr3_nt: TGCAGTGCTCCGTGGGGGGTTTCTAATGAGCAGTTCTTC

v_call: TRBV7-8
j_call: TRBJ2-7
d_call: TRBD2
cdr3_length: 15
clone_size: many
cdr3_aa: CASRGREGPDYEQYF
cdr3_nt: TGTGCCAGCAGGGGGAGGGAGGGCCCAGACTACGAGCAGTACTTC

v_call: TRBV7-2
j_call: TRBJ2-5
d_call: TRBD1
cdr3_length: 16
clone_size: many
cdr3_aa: CASSPQYDRGQETQYF
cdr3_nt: TGTGCCAGCAGCCCCCAATACGACAGGGGACAAGAGACCCAGTACTTC

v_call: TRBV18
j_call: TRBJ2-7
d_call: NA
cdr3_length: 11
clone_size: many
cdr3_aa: CASSRDYEQYF
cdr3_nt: TGTGCCAGCTCGAGGGACTACGAGCAGTACTTC

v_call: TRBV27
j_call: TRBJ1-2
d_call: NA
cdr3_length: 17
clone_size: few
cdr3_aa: CASRGYGTAYILSGYTF
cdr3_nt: TGTGCCAGCAGGGGCTACGGGACCGCCTATATCCTCAGTGGCTACACCTTC

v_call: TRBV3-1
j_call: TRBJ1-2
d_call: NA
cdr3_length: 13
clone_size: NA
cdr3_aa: CASSLRPRGGYTF
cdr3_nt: TGTGCCAGCAGCCTGCGGCCCCGAGGTGGCTACACCTTC

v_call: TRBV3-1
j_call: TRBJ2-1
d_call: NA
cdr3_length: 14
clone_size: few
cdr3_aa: CASSYIQGSNEQFF
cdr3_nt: TGTGCCAGCAGCTATATACAGGGATCCAATGAGCAGTTCTTC

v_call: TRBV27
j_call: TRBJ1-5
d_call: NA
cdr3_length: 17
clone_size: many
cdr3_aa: CASSLWGNRGVNQPQHF
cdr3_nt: TGTGCCAGCAGTTTATGGGGGAACCGGGGGGTCAATCAGCCCCAGCATTTT

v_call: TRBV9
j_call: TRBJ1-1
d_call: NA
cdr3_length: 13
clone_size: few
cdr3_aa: CASSDSPGLAAFF
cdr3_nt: TGTGCCAGCAGCGACTCACCCGGACTAGCCGCTTTCTTT

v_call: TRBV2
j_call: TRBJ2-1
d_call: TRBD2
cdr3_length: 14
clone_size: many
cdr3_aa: CARSSGKWDNEQFF
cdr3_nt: TGTGCCAGATCGAGCGGGAAATGGGACAATGAGCAGTTCTTC

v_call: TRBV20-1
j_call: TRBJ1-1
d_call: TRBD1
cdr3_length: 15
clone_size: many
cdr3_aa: CSARAPGQGNTEAFF
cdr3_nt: TGCAGTGCTAGAGCCCCGGGACAGGGGAACACTGAAGCTTTCTTT

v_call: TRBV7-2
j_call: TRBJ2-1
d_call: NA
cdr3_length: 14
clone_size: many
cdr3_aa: CASSLTRQGLEQFF
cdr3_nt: TGTGCCAGCAGCTTAACTAGGCAGGGCCTCGAGCAGTTCTTC

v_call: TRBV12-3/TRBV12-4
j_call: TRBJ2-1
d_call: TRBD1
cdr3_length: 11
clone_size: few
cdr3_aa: CASSLSRGRFF
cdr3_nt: TGTGCCAGCAGTTTATCCAGGGGGCGGTTCTTC

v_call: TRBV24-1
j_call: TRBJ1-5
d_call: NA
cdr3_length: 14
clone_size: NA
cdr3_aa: CATSAGGASQPQHF
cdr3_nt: TGTGCCACCAGTGCCGGGGGGGCAAGTCAGCCCCAGCATTTT

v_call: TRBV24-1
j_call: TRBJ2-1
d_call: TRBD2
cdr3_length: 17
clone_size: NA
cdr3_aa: CATSDSSGGLAYNEQFF
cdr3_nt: TGTGCCACCAGTGACTCTAGCGGGGGCTTGGCTTACAATGAGCAGTTCTTC

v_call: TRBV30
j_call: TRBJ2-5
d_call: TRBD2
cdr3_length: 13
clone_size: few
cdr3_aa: CAWGLAGGETQYF
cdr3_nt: TGTGCCTGGGGACTAGCGGGAGGAGAGACCCAGTACTTC

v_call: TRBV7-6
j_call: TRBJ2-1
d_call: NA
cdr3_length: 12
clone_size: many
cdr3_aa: CASGPSYNEQFF
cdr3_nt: TGTGCCAGTGGACCCTCCTACAATGAGCAGTTCTTC

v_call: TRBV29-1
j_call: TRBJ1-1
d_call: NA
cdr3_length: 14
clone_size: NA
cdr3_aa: CSVPLSMMNTEAFF
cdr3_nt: TGCAGCGTTCCTTTGAGCATGATGAACACTGAAGCTTTCTTT

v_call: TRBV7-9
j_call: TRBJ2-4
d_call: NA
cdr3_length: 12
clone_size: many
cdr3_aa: CASSTQRNIQYF
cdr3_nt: TGTGCCAGCAGCACCCAGAGAAACATTCAGTACTTC

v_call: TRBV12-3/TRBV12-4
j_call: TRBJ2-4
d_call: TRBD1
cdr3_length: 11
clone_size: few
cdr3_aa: CASSLGQGADF
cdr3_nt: TGTGCCAGCAGTTTGGGGCAGGGGGCGGACTTC

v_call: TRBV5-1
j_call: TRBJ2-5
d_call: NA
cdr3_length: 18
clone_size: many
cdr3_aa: CASSQPPGRITYQETQYF
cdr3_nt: TGCGCCAGCAGCCAACCTCCCGGACGGATAACGTACCAAGAGACCCAGTACTTC

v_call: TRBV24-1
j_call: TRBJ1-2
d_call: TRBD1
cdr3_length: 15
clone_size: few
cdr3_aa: CATSDRTGGIYGYTF
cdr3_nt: TGTGCCACCAGTGACCGGACAGGGGGCATCTATGGCTACACCTTC

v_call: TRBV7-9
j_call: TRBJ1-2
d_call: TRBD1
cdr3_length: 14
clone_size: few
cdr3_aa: CASSRTGGTYGYTF
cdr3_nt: TGTGCCAGCAGCCGGACAGGGGGCACCTATGGCTACACCTTC

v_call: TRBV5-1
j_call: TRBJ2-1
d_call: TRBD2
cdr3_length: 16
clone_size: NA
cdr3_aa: CASSLVVAGAYNEQFF
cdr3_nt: TGCGCCAGCAGCTTGGTTGTAGCGGGAGCCTACAATGAGCAGTTCTTC

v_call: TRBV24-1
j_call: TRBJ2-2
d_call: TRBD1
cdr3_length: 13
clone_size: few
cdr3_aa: CATGQGYTGELFF
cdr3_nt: TGTGCCACAGGACAGGGTTACACCGGGGAGCTGTTTTTT

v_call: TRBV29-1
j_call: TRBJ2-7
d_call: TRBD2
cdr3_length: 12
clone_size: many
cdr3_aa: CSAGGAPYEQYF
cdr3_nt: TGCAGCGCGGGAGGGGCCCCCTACGAGCAGTACTTC

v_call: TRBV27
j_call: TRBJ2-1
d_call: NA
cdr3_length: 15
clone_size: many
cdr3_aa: CASSLSPTDYNEQFF
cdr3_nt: TGTGCCAGCAGTTTATCCCCAACGGATTACAATGAGCAGTTCTTC

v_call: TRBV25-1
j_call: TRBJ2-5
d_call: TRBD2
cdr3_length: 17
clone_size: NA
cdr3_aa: CASSSRPASGGRETQYF
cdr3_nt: TGTGCCAGCAGCTCCCGCCCCGCTAGCGGGGGAAGAGAGACCCAGTACTTC

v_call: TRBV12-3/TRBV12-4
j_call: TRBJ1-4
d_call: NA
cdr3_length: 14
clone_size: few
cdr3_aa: CASGPALVNEKLFF
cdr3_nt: TGTGCCAGCGGCCCCGCTTTGGTTAATGAAAAACTGTTTTTT

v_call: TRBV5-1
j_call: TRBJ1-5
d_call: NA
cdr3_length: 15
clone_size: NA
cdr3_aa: CASSLTADSNQPQHF
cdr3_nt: TGCGCCAGCAGCTTGACCGCGGATAGCAATCAGCCCCAGCATTTT